This T cell receptor (beta chain) stems from a study of monozygotic twins with inflammatory bowel disease. Whole-study results and caveats: Other individuals had fewer clonotypes in common with IBD patients than with healthy twins, especially with disease activity.

TCRdb reprocessed the 5' RACE reads and keeps a single row for each CDR3 protein, giving no DNA. This sample's table reports about 380,000 distinct CDR3 sequences. RNA in its total form was extracted from whole blood, and T cells were not sorted. In germline, CDR1 is SGDLS, CDR2 YYNGEE. This CDR3 region has 14 residues. Note on this clonotype: The antigen is undetermined.

The sequencing sample was made of blood. V and J are TRBV9 and TRBJ1-5. The sequence came from a human donor with ulcerative colitis or Crohn's disease, or a healthy co-twin of an affected twin (not recorded which). CDR3 sequence: CASSSGGVGQPQHF.